This T cell receptor (beta chain) came from a study of blood T cell repertoires in COVID-19. Across the study: COVID-19 samples, acute and convalescent, were from the United States, Italy and Spain. Nucleic acid was either cDNA or gDNA, and it came from T cells, B-cell-depleted T cells, or PBMCs.

Unmatched junction bases numbered 5, after V lost 5 bases and J lost 5 bases. The CDR3 is 14 residues long. CDR1 and CDR2 from the germline V gene are SGHVS and FNYEAQ. As handled by the study authors: Amplification with reference gene primers provided the estimates of nucleated cell counts. Assay used: immunoSEQ multiplex PCR; TCRdb lists only in-frame clones, some missing. V, J and clone size are taken as reported in that table, and D and trimming were inferred from the DNA itself. The data show under 200,000 clones, about four fifths seen once. The chain links TRBV7-6 to TRBJ2-1; 8 bases are a match to TRBD1. The source is an elderly woman with acute or convalescent COVID-19. What was sequenced was peripheral blood. The CDR3 nucleotides are TGTGCCAGCAGCCCGGGACAGGCGGACAATGAGCAGTTCTTC. It translates to CASSPGQADNEQFF.